This T cell receptor beta chain was documented in a study of T cell repertoires in cytomegalovirus infection. About the study: Shared public TCR beta signatures pointed to both CMV infection and a matching HLA type. Study-wide findings and caveats: HLA-C-restricted CMV clonotypes gave the most frequent clonotype in two of eight donors.

TCRdb re-analysed the reads in MiXCR, keeping a single row per CDR3 protein. The table lists about 920,000 distinct CDR3 sequences, around 29% of them singletons. This clonotype has more than one count but fewer than ten. Antigen specificity is unknown. This material consisted of cultured CD8+ T cells from PBMCs, taken from culture after CMV antigen stimulation. This TCR came from a human donor in good health (CMV status not recorded). Some clones in this sample may be carry-over from other donors' samples.

The CDR3 DNA is TGTGCCACCAGCAGAGATCGGGGGATCGGGGAGACCCAGTACTTC. Amino acid sequence: CATSRDRGIGETQYF. V and J are TRBV15 and TRBJ2-5, with a possible D match to TRBD2 (6 bases). The V end lost 0 bases, the J end lost 5 bases, and 13 bases lay between the germline ends. This CDR3 region has 15 residues. In germline, CDR1 is LNHNV, CDR2 YYDKDF (reference sequence).